One sample yielded the 22 T cell receptor beta chains listed below, sequenced in a study of control samples from healthy donors and cancer patients. Repertoires were generated with immunoSEQ multiplex PCR, while TCRdb's copy carries only in-frame clones and drops some. The data show about 65,000 clones, with 90% seen just once and 1% to 1.5% held by the top ten. The source material was PBMCs. These receptors originate from a woman aged 50 to 60 with colorectal cancer.

The rearrangement joins TRBV19 to TRBJ1-3; D uncertain. This CDR3 comprises 13 residues. Germline CDR1 reads LNHDA; CDR2 reads SQIVND (reference sequence). V lost 6 bases and J lost 0, with 6 bases in between. The CDR3 is CASSPSSGNTIYF. The CDR3 coding sequence is TGTGCCAGTAGCCCCTCCTCTGGAAACACCATATATTTT.

The chain recombines TRBV6-1 with TRBJ1-5, with 7 bases matching TRBD1. The germline CDR1 and CDR2 sequences are MNHNS and SASEGT. The CDR3 extends over 14 amino acids. Trimming removed 2 bases from V and 2 bases from J; junction bases left unmatched: 0. This CDR3 is CASSETGGNQPQHF. As DNA, the CDR3 is TGTGCCAGCAGTGAAACAGGGGGCAATCAGCCCCAGCATTTT.

The V gene is TRBV5-1, the J gene TRBJ2-7; 14 bases map to TRBD2. V dropped 3 bases and J dropped 6; count of bases not matched to a gene: 8. This CDR3 has 16 residues. Germline CDR1 SGHRS, CDR2 YFSETQ. The CDR3 nucleotides read TGCGCCAGCAGCTCGGGACTAGCGGGAGTGCCGCGCGAGCAGTACTTC. It is translated as CASSSGLAGVPREQYF.

This CDR3 reads CASSLGRGVGTEAFF. CDR3 coding DNA: TGCGCCAGCAGCTTGGGGAGAGGGGTGGGCACTGAAGCTTTCTTT. The chain employs TRBV5-1 and TRBJ1-1; tentatively, D is TRBD1 (5 bases). Germline values: CDR1 SGHRS, CDR2 YFSETQ. This CDR3 has 15 residues. Trimming left V 0 bases short and J 4 bases short, with 13 bases between.

The chain has TRBV19 and TRBJ2-7; 9 bases are a match to TRBD1. This CDR3 contains 14 residues. The junction had 8 bases not matched to a gene; V was cut back by 5 bases and J by 6 bases. Germline V gene sequence: CDR1 LNHDA, CDR2 SQIVND (reference sequence). CDR3 sequence (DNA): TGTGCCAGTAGTCTGACCGGGACAGGGTCCGAGCAGTACTTC. Protein product: CASSLTGTGSEQYF. Full variable domain (remainder filled in from reference TRBV19 and TRBJ2-7): DGGITQSPKYLFRKEGQNVTLSCEQNLNHDAMYWYRQDPGQGLRLIYYSQIVNDFQKGDIAEGYSVSREKKESFPLTVTSAQKNPTAFYLCASSLTGTGSEQYFGPGTRLTVT.

The chain has TRBV18 and TRBJ1-1; D call uncertain. This CDR3 region has 14 residues. Germline V lookup: CDR1 KGHSH, CDR2 LQKENI. The germline V and J ends were trimmed by 2 bases and 1 base, with 8 bases remaining between them. DNA for the CDR3: TGTGCCAGCTCACCAGGGAACAGGAACACTGAAGCTTTCTTT. Its translation is CASSPGNRNTEAFF.

The chain links TRBV9 to TRBJ1-1; 8 bases map to TRBD1. The V segment lost 3 bases and the J segment 2 bases; nucleotides outside the gene matches: 6. Germline assignment: CDR1 SGDLS and CDR2 YYNGEE. The CDR3 runs to 15 residues. CDR3 sequence reads: CASSATGTGNTEAFF. CDR3 DNA sequence: TGTGCCAGCAGCGCCACCGGGACAGGCAACACTGAAGCTTTCTTT.

The gene calls are TRBV5-8 and TRBJ1-5, with 8 bases aligning to TRBD1. The V gene end was trimmed by 4 bases and the J gene end by 6 bases; junction bases not matched to a gene: 6. The CDR3 consists of 14 residues. Looked up from germline, CDR1 is SGHTS and CDR2 is YDEGEE. For the CDR3, the DNA is TGTGCCAGCAGCGGCAGGGGGCGCAGTCAGCCCCAGCATTTT. It is translated as CASSGRGRSQPQHF.

This chain joins TRBV5-1 and TRBJ2-1, with D possibly TRBD1 on 5 matching bases. V was shortened by 0 bases and J by 7 bases, with 14 bases between the two germline ends. This CDR3 has 15 residues. CDR1 is SGHRS, CDR2 YFSETQ, per germline. The CDR3 reads CASSLGGPDLNEQFF. CDR3 bases: TGCGCCAGCAGCTTGGGGGGCCCAGATTTGAATGAGCAGTTCTTC.

CDR3 in amino acids: CASGYRGKNGYTF. CDR3 DNA sequence: TGTGCCAGCGGCTACAGGGGCAAAAATGGCTACACCTTC. The chain combines TRBV12-3 or TRBV12-4 with TRBJ1-2, with TRBD1 identical over 7 bases. Trimming at V came to 8 bases and at J to 6 bases, leaving 9 bases not matched to a gene. The CDR3 consists of 13 residues.

The chain has TRBV4-1 and TRBJ1-2, with D hard to call. Trimming cost V 1 base and J 7 bases, with 13 bases left between them. The CDR3 has 14 amino acids. CDR1 is MGHRA and CDR2 is YSYEKL in the germline V gene. The CDR3 DNA sequence: TGCGCCAGCAGCCAAGCGTTTGAGGGCGGTGGCTACACCTTC. Amino acid sequence: CASSQAFEGGGYTF.

The rearrangement links TRBV5-1 to TRBJ1-2; D may be TRBD1 (5 bases). Germline CDR1 reads SGHRS; CDR2 reads YFSETQ. Trimming shortened V by 0 bases and J by 8 bases, and 17 bases separated the two germline ends. The CDR3 covers 15 residues. CDR3: CASSLAAGRSEGYTF. For the CDR3, the DNA is TGCGCCAGCAGCTTGGCGGCAGGGCGGTCGGAAGGCTACACCTTC. The full variable domain, completed using reference TRBV5-1 and TRBJ1-2, is KAGVTQTPRYLIKTRGQQVTLSCSPISGHRSVSWYQQTPGQGLQFLFEYFSETQRNKGNFPGRFSGRQFSNSRSEMNVSTLELGDSALYLCASSLAAGRSEGYTFGSGTRLTVV.

This clone has just a few counts. The chain is built from TRBV27 and TRBJ2-3; TRBD1 aligns across 7 bases. The J segment lost 0 bases and the V segment lost 6 bases, leaving 6 bases of the junction unmatched. Germline CDR1 and CDR2: MNHEY and SMNVEV (reference sequence). The CDR3 is made up of 15 amino acids. CDR3 in DNA: TGTGCCAGCAGACGGGACAGAACTAGCACAGATACGCAGTATTTT. Amino acids: CASRRDRTSTDTQYF.

The V gene is TRBV18, the J gene TRBJ1-5; tentative D call: TRBD1 (5 bases). The CDR3 is made up of 16 amino acids. Germline V gives CDR1 KGHSH, CDR2 LQKENI. Trimming cost V 2 bases and J 0 bases, with 11 bases left between them. CDR3 amino acids: CASSPAGPHSNQPQHF. The CDR3 DNA reads as TGTGCCAGCTCACCAGCGGGGCCGCATAGCAATCAGCCCCAGCATTTT.

This clone showed up just once. J is TRBJ1-1 and V is TRBV19; the D is unclear. The CDR3 length is 15 residues. Trimming cost V 7 bases and J 1 base, with 16 bases left between them. Germline loops: CDR1 LNHDA, CDR2 SQIVND (reference sequence). CDR3 in amino acids: CASNVGRRTNTEAFF. The CDR3, as DNA: TGTGCCAGTAATGTAGGGAGGCGGACGAACACTGAAGCTTTCTTT.

The gene calls are TRBV5-1 and TRBJ2-3; TRBD2 matches at 11 bases. There are 16 residues in the CDR3. The J segment lost 5 bases and the V segment lost 1 base, leaving 6 bases of the junction unmatched. The germline V gene has CDR1 SGHRS and CDR2 YFSETQ. This chain's CDR3 is CASSLTSSGGLDTQYF. The CDR3 region has the DNA TGCGCCAGCAGCTTGACGTCTAGCGGGGGGTTAGATACGCAGTATTTT.

The chain links TRBV6-1 to TRBJ2-7; TRBD1 agrees at 9 bases. Germline V gene sequence: CDR1 MNHNS, CDR2 SASEGT. V gave up 3 bases and J gave up 3 bases; unmatched junction bases: 6. CDR3 length: 15 residues. CDR3 in DNA: TGTGCCAGCAGTGACAGGACAGGGGTGAGCTACGAGCAGTACTTC. Its translation is CASSDRTGVSYEQYF.

The rearrangement uses TRBV19 and TRBJ1-2, with D unresolved. Trimming stripped 3 bases from V and 8 bases from J, with 10 bases between. The CDR3 spans 12 residues. Germline V gene data show CDR1 as LNHDA and CDR2 as SQIVND (reference sequence). The CDR3, as DNA: TGTGCCAGTAGTATCGGCAGCCAGGGCTACACCTTC. This encodes CASSIGSQGYTF. Variable domain in full (rest from reference TRBV19 and TRBJ1-2): DGGITQSPKYLFRKEGQNVTLSCEQNLNHDAMYWYRQDPGQGLRLIYYSQIVNDFQKGDIAEGYSVSREKKESFPLTVTSAQKNPTAFYLCASSIGSQGYTFGSGTRLTVV.

The chain employs TRBV28 and TRBJ2-1; D uncertain. Germline loops: CDR1 MDHEN, CDR2 SYDVKM. The CDR3 is made up of 12 amino acids. V lost 8 bases, J lost 8 bases, and 13 bases lay in between. The CDR3 DNA follows: TGTGCCAGCGCCAAACGAGGTGATGAGCAGTTCTTC. Protein: CASAKRGDEQFF.

CDR3 residues: CATSRAGTARNEQYF. CDR3 coding DNA: TGTGCCACCAGCAGAGCCGGGACAGCTCGGAACGAGCAGTACTTC. V usage is TRBV15 and J usage is TRBJ2-7; 7 positions match TRBD1. The CDR3 spans 15 residues. V shed 1 base, J shed 5 bases, and the junction held 8 bases outside the gene matches. Looked up from germline, CDR1 is LNHNV and CDR2 is YYDKDF (reference sequence).

The V gene is TRBV29-1, the J gene TRBJ1-3; no reliable D call. The germline V and J ends were trimmed by 3 bases and 4 bases, with 10 bases remaining between them. CDR1 is SQVTM and CDR2 is ANQGSEA in the germline V gene. The CDR3 has 13 residues. CDR3 protein: CSVERHGGNTIYF. Written as DNA, the CDR3 is TGCAGCGTTGAGCGGCATGGGGGAAACACCATATATTTT.

The V and J genes are TRBV27 and TRBJ2-7; 9 bases align to TRBD1. This CDR3 contains 16 residues. CDR1 and CDR2 from the germline V gene are MNHEY and SMNVEV (reference sequence). Losses at the gene ends were 7 bases for V and 5 bases for J; bases not matched to a gene: 15. For the CDR3, the DNA is TGTGCCAGCAACCCCGCCAGGGGACAGGGTACCCACGAGCAGTACTTC. Protein sequence: CASNPARGQGTHEQYF.